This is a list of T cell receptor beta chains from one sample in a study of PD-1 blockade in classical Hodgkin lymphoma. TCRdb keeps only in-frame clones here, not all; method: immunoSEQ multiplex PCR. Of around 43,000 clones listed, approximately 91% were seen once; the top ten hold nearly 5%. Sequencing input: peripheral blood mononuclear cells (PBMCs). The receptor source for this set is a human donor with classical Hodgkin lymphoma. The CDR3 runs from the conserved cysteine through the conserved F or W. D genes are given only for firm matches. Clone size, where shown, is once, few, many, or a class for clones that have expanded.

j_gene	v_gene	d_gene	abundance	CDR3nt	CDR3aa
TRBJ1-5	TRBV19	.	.	TGTGCCAGTAGTATTTATTTGACGAGCAATCAGCCCCAGCATTTT	CASSIYLTSNQPQHF
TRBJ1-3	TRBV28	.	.	TGTGCCAGCAGTTTCCAGGGCGTTCTCTCTGGAAACACCATATATTTT	CASSFQGVLSGNTIYF
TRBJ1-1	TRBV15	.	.	TGTGCCACCGGACAGTCCCTGAACACTGAAGCTTTCTTT	CATGQSLNTEAFF
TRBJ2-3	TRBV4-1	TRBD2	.	TGCGCCAGCAGCCAAGCCAGCGGGGGGAGCGCAGATACGCAGTATTTT	CASSQASGGSADTQYF
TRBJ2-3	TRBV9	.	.	TGTGCCAGCAGCGTAAGGGTGCAGGCAGGAGGCACAGATACGCAGTATTTT	CASSVRVQAGGTDTQYF
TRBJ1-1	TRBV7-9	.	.	TGTGCCAGCAGCTTAGGGTCAGGCATGAACACTGAAGCTTTCTTT	CASSLGSGMNTEAFF
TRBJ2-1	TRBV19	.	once	TGTGCCAGTAGCTCCCCCGGCTGGGGAAGAGACAATGAGCAGTTCTTC	CASSSPGWGRDNEQFF
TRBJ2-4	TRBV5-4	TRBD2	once	TGTGCCAGCAGCTTGGGGGAAAAAGCGGGACTAAACATTCAGTACTTC	CASSLGEKAGLNIQYF
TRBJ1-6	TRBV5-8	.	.	TGTGCCAGCAGCTTGTTCCGGACGGCGATCTATAATTCACCCCTCCACTTT	CASSLFRTAIYNSPLHF
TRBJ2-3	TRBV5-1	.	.	TGCGCCAGCAGCTTGCCGGGAGATACGCAGTATTTT	CASSLPGDTQYF
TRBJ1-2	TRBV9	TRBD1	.	TGTGCCAGCAGCGTAGGACAGGGGGGTTTTCCGAGTGGCTACACCTTC	CASSVGQGGFPSGYTF
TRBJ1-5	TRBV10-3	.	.	TGTGCCATCAGTGATATGGGGGAAGGTCCCCAGCATTTT	CAISDMGEGPQHF
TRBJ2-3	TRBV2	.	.	TGTGCCAGCGGAGGGGCCAGGCGGGATACGCAGTATTTT	CASGGARRDTQYF
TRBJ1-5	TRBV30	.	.	TGTGCCTGGGGTTTTGGACATCCCAATCAGCCCCAGCATTTT	CAWGFGHPNQPQHF
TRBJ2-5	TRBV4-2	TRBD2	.	TGTGCCAGCAGCCAAGACCGGACTAGGGATAGAGAGACCCAGTACTTC	CASSQDRTRDRETQYF
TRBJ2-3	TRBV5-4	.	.	TGTGCCAGCAACCTCGACAGCACAGATACGCAGTATTTT	CASNLDSTDTQYF